This T cell receptor beta chain was observed in a study of identical twins. Each CDR3 protein gets one entry after TCRdb re-called the 5' RACE reads with MiXCR. The sample consists of a few hundred thousand distinct CDR3 sequences, around 9.7% of them appearing once. The ends were cut back, 5 bases at V and 0 bases at J, with 11 bases in the middle. CDR1 and CDR2 (germline): SEHNR, FQNEAQ (reference sequence). The length of the CDR3 is 15 residues. The receptor's source is a woman aged 45-65 years in good health. The sample comprised naive T cells sorted from blood. The chain joins TRBV7-9 to TRBJ2-1, with D perhaps given as TRBD1 or TRBD2 (5 bases each). CDR3 DNA: TGTGCCAGCAGCGCCCGGGACCTCTCCTACAATGAGCAGTTCTTC. It yields the protein CASSARDLSYNEQFF. The full variable domain, with the rest looked up from reference TRBV7-9 and TRBJ2-1, is DTGVSQNPRHKITKRGQNVTFRCDPISEHNRLYWYRQTLGQGPEFLTYFQNEAQLEKSRLLSDRFSAERPKGSFSTLEIQRTEQGDSAMYLCASSARDLSYNEQFFGPGTRLTVL.